This is a list of T cell receptor beta chains from one sample in a study of neoadjuvant anti-PD-1 for oral cavity cancer. Assay: immunoSEQ multiplex PCR; the TCRdb copy retains only in-frame clones and omits some. Of tens of thousands of clones in the sample, 80% to 90% are singletons; the top ten hold roughly 3.4%. The sequencing here drew on PBMCs, taken after nivolumab (anti-PD-1) treatment. Every receptor here comes from a person between 40 and 85 years old with oral cavity squamous cell carcinoma. Each CDR3 is given with its conserved first and last residue. The order of the fields is D gene, J gene, V gene, clone size, CDR3 DNA, CDR3 protein. D genes are given only for firm matches. For some rows the clone size is stated as once, few or many, or as a class when expanded; others skip it.

NA | TRBJ2-3 | TRBV6-1 | NA | TGTGCCACCGGGAGCGGTCCCACAGATACGCAGTATTTT | CATGSGPTDTQYF
NA | TRBJ2-1 | TRBV9 | NA | TGTGCCAGCAGCGTAGCTGTAGGGGGCAATGAGCAGTTCTTC | CASSVAVGGNEQFF
TRBD2 | TRBJ2-2 | TRBV9 | NA | TGTGCCAGCAGCGTAGAGGAGGGAGGGCCTCGGTCTGAGCTGTTTTTT | CASSVEEGGPRSELFF
TRBD2 | TRBJ2-1 | TRBV30 | NA | TGTGCCTGGAGTGTACCGGGACTAGGGACCTACAATGAGCAGTTCTTC | CAWSVPGLGTYNEQFF
TRBD1 | TRBJ1-4 | TRBV7-9 | NA | TGTGCCAGCAGCTTACAGGGGGAACTTGAAAAACTGTTTTTT | CASSLQGELEKLFF
NA | TRBJ2-2 | TRBV10-1 | NA | TGCGCCAGCAGTGGGACAACCGGGGAGCTGTTTTTT | CASSGTTGELFF
NA | TRBJ2-2 | TRBV5-1 | NA | TGCGCCAGCAGCGGCTCTAGCCGGGCCGGGGAGCTGTTTTTT | CASSGSSRAGELFF
NA | TRBJ2-7 | TRBV5-1 | NA | TGCGCCAGCAGCGCGGGACACCCGGGAATCTACGAGCAGTACTTC | CASSAGHPGIYEQYF
TRBD1 | TRBJ1-5 | TRBV6-1 | few | TGTGCCAGCAGTGGGACCCATGGACAGGGCGGCAATCAGCCCCAGCATTTT | CASSGTHGQGGNQPQHF
NA | TRBJ1-2 | TRBV6-1 | NA | TGTGCCAGCAGTGAAGGGACTCGCGAGAGGTATGGCTACACCTTC | CASSEGTRERYGYTF
NA | TRBJ1-1 | TRBV30 | NA | TGTGCCTGCAACGTGGTTTACAGGGCGAGATCTTTAATGAACACTGAAGCTTTCTTT | CACNVVYRARSLMNTEAFF
TRBD2 | TRBJ2-3 | TRBV5-1 | NA | TGCGCCAGCAGCTTGCGGACTAGCGGTTCCACAGATACGCAGTATTTT | CASSLRTSGSTDTQYF
TRBD2 | TRBJ2-5 | TRBV15 | once | TGTGCCACCGCGGGGGGGCACGGGCAAGAGACCCAGTACTTC | CATAGGHGQETQYF
NA | TRBJ2-5 | TRBV10-3 | NA | TGTGCCATCAAATCCCGTCAGGGGAAAGAGACCCAGTACTTC | CAIKSRQGKETQYF
NA | TRBJ1-1 | TRBV10-3 | NA | TGTGCCATCAGTGGAGGGAGCACTGAAGCTTTCTTT | CAISGGSTEAFF
TRBD2 | TRBJ2-3 | TRBV30 | NA | TGTGCCTGGAGTGTTTCCAGCGGGAGAGTCGATACGCAGTATTTT | CAWSVSSGRVDTQYF
NA | TRBJ2-7 | TRBV6-5 | NA | TGTGCCAGCAGTTACCTGAGCTCCTACGAGCAGTACTTC | CASSYLSSYEQYF
NA | TRBJ2-7 | TRBV19 | once | TGTGCCAGTAGTACGTGGCGGAGCGGGTCCTACGAGCAGTACTTC | CASSTWRSGSYEQYF
TRBD1 | TRBJ2-2 | TRBV5-4 | NA | TGTGCCAGCGTCGGGTCCCCGACAGGGGGCAACACCGGGGAGCTGTTTTTT | CASVGSPTGGNTGELFF
NA | TRBJ1-1 | TRBV10-1 | NA | TGCGCCAGCGCGGCAGCCCCCCTGACTGAAGCTTTCTTT | CASAAAPLTEAFF
TRBD1 | TRBJ1-3 | TRBV5-1 | NA | TGCGCCAGCAGCTTGGGCCCGACAGGGTTTGGAAACACCATATATTTT | CASSLGPTGFGNTIYF
NA | TRBJ2-7 | TRBV6-1 | once | TGTGCCAGCAGTGAATTACTAGCCTACGAGCAGTACTTC | CASSELLAYEQYF
TRBD2 | TRBJ2-5 | TRBV7-9 | NA | TGTGCCAGCAGCCGGGGGACTAAAGAGACCCAGTACTTC | CASSRGTKETQYF
NA | TRBJ1-2 | TRBV7-9 | NA | TGTGCCAGCAGCCAACTGGGGGACTCCTATGGCTACACCTTC | CASSQLGDSYGYTF
TRBD2 | TRBJ2-2 | TRBV10-3 | NA | TGTGCCATCCGTGGGCGGGAGGGCCCTTTAACCGGGGAGCTGTTTTTT | CAIRGREGPLTGELFF
TRBD1 | TRBJ1-5 | TRBV5-8 | NA | TGTGCCAGCAGTCAGGGGGAATGGAATCAGCCCCAGCATTTT | CASSQGEWNQPQHF
TRBD1 | TRBJ2-7 | TRBV2 | NA | TGTGCCAGCACCTACCTCCAGGACAGGTCCTACGAGCAGTACTTC | CASTYLQDRSYEQYF
NA | TRBJ2-3 | TRBV5-1 | NA | TGCGCCAGCAGCTTGGTCTCAGATACGCAGTATTTT | CASSLVSDTQYF
NA | TRBJ2-3 | TRBV6-5 | few | TGTGCCAGCAGTTACTTGACGGCGGATACGCAGTATTTT | CASSYLTADTQYF
TRBD1 | TRBJ2-7 | TRBV19 | NA | TGTGCCAGTAGTACCCCTCCGGGACAGGGTTTCTACGAGCAGTACTTC | CASSTPPGQGFYEQYF
NA | TRBJ1-5 | TRBV6-1 | NA | TGTGCCAGCAGTGGTCGAACAGGGAACCAGCCCCAGCATTTT | CASSGRTGNQPQHF
NA | TRBJ1-5 | TRBV4-1 | NA | TGCGCCAGCAGTCCTGTTTCAATCCCGAGTCAGCCCCAGCATTTT | CASSPVSIPSQPQHF
NA | TRBJ1-3 | TRBV6-5 | NA | TGTGCCAGCAGTCTGAGCCAGGGGACTGGAAACACCATATATTTT | CASSLSQGTGNTIYF
NA | TRBJ1-5 | TRBV25-1 | NA | TGTGCCAGCAGTGAGCCTACCCCCTCCGGGGCCCCCCAGCATTTT | CASSEPTPSGAPQHF
NA | TRBJ1-5 | TRBV2 | NA | TGTGCCGGAGGCCTTAGGGGTAATCAGCCCCAGCATTTT | CAGGLRGNQPQHF
NA | TRBJ1-5 | TRBV6-1 | NA | TGTGCCAGCAGTGAGACGTGGGTGGGCAATCAGCCCCAGCATTTT | CASSETWVGNQPQHF
TRBD1 | TRBJ1-2 | TRBV10-1 | once | TGCGCCAGCAGTGCGGACCGACAGGGCTCCTATGGCTACACCTTC | CASSADRQGSYGYTF
NA | TRBJ1-2 | TRBV29-1 | NA | TGCAGCGATCACAGTGGCTATGGCTACACCTTC | CSDHSGYGYTF
TRBD2 | TRBJ2-3 | TRBV11-2 | NA | TGTGCCAGCAGCTTAGCGGGAGGCAGCACAGATACGCAGTATTTT | CASSLAGGSTDTQYF
NA | TRBJ2-2 | TRBV5-1 | NA | TGCGCCAGCAGCTTAGCCCAGGGAGCCGGGGAGCTGTTTTTT | CASSLAQGAGELFF
NA | TRBJ1-5 | TRBV6-1 | NA | TGTGCCAGCAGTGAAGAGGAAGTTCGGGGTCAGCCCCAGCATTTT | CASSEEEVRGQPQHF
NA | TRBJ2-3 | TRBV10-3 | NA | TGTGCCATCAGTGAGTCGTCGGGAGTGACTAGCACAGATACGCAGTATTTT | CAISESSGVTSTDTQYF
NA | TRBJ2-7 | TRBV6-1 | few | TGTGCCAGCAGTCTAACAGGGAACGAGCAGTACTTC | CASSLTGNEQYF
TRBD1 | TRBJ2-3 | TRBV7-8 | NA | TGTGCCAGCAGCCCCATGACAGGGGTGTACTCAGATACGCAGTATTTT | CASSPMTGVYSDTQYF
NA | TRBJ2-3 | TRBV30 | few | TGTGCCTGGGCCCCAGGGGACGTAGATACGCAGTATTTT | CAWAPGDVDTQYF